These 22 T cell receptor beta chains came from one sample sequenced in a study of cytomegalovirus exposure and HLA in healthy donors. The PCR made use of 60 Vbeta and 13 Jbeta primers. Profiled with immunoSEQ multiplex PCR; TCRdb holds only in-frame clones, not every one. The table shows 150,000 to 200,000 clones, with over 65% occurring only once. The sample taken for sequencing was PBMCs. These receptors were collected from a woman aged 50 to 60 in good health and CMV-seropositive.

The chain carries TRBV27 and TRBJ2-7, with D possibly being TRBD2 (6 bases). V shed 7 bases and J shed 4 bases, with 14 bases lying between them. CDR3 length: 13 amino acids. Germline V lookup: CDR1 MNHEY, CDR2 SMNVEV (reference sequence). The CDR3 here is CASIPNGGYEQYF. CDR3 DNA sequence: TGTGCCAGCATCCCCAACGGAGGGTACGAGCAGTACTTC.

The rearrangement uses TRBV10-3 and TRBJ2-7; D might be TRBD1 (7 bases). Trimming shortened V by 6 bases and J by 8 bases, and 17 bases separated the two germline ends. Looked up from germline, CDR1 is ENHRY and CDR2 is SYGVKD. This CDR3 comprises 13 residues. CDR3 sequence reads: CAIRAQGGYQQYF. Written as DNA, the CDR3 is TGTGCCATCAGGGCCCAGGGGGGTTATCAGCAGTACTTC.

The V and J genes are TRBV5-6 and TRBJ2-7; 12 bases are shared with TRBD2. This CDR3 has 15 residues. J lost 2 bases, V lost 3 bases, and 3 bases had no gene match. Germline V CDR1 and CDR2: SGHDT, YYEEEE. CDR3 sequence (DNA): TGTGCCAGCAGCTCACGACTAGCGGGGGCCTACGAGCAGTACTTC. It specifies CASSSRLAGAYEQYF.

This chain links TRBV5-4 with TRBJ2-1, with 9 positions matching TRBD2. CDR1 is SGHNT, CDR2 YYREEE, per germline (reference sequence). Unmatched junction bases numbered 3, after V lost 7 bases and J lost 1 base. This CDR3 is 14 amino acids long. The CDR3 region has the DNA TGTGCCAGCTATCTAGCGGGGTCCTACAATGAGCAGTTCTTC. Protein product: CASYLAGSYNEQFF.

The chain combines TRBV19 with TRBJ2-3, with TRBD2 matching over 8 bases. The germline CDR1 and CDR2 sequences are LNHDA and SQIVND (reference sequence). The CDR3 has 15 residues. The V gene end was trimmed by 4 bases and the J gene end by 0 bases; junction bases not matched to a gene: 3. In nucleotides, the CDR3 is TGTGCCAGTAGTACCTCGGGGGGGAGCACAGATACGCAGTATTTT. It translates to CASSTSGGSTDTQYF.

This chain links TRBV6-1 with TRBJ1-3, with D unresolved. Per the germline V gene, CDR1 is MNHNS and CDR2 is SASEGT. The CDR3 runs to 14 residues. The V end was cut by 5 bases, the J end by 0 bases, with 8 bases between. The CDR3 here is CASSPYSSGNTIYF. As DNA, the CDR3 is TGTGCCAGCAGTCCCTATAGCTCTGGAAACACCATATATTTT.

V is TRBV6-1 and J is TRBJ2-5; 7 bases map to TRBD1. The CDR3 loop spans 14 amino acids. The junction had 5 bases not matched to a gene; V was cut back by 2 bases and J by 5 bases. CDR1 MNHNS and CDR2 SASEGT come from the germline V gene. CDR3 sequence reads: CASSERQGRETQYF. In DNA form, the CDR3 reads TGTGCCAGCAGTGAACGACAGGGCCGGGAGACCCAGTACTTC.

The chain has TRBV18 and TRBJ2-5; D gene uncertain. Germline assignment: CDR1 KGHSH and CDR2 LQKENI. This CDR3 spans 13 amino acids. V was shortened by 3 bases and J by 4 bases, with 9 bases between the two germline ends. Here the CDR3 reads CASSPNPGETQYF. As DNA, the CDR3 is TGTGCCAGCTCACCCAACCCAGGAGAGACCCAGTACTTC. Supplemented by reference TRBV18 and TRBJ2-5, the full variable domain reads NAGVMQNPRHLVRRRGQEARLRCSPMKGHSHVYWYRQLPEEGLKFMVYLQKENIIDESGMPKERFSAEFPKEGPSILRIQQVVRGDSAAYFCASSPNPGETQYFGPGTRLLVL.

CDR3 loop: CASSLRRVATNEKLFF. The CDR3 DNA reads TGTGCCAGCAGTTTGCGCAGGGTTGCAACTAATGAAAAACTGTTTTTT. The genes are TRBV28 and TRBJ1-4; maybe TRBD1 (5 bases). Trimming pared 3 bases from V and 0 bases from J, leaving 11 bases between. The CDR3 covers 16 residues. In germline, CDR1 is MDHEN, CDR2 SYDVKM.

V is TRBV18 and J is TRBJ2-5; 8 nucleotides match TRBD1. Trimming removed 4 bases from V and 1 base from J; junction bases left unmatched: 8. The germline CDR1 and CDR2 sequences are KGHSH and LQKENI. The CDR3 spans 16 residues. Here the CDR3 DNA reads TGTGCCAGCTCACTCACGAGCCAGGGGGCCCAAGAGACCCAGTACTTC. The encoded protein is CASSLTSQGAQETQYF.

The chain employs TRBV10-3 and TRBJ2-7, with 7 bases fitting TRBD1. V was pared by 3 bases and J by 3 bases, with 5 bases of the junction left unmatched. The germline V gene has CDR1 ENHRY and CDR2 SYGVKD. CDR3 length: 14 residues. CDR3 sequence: CAISDRDRNYEQYF. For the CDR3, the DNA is TGTGCCATCAGTGATCGGGACAGAAACTACGAGCAGTACTTC.

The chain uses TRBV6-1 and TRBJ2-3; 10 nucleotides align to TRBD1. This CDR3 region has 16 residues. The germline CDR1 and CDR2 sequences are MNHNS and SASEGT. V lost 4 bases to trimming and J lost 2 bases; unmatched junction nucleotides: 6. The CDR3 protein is CASSARDRGNTDTQYF. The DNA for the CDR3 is TGTGCCAGCAGTGCTCGGGACAGGGGAAACACAGATACGCAGTATTTT.

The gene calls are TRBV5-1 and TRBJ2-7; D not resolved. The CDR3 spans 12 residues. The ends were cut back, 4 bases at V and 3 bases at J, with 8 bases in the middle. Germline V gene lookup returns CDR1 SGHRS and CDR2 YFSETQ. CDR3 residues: CASSPDNYEQYF. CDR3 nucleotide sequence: TGCGCCAGCAGCCCCGACAACTACGAGCAGTACTTC.

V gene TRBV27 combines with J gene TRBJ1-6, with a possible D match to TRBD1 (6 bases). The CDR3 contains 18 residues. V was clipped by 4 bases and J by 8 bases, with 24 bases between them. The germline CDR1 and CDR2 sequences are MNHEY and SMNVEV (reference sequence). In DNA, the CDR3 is TGTGCCAGCAGTTCCATTTCCGGGACACTCTTCATTGATTCACCCCTCCACTTT. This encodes CASSSISGTLFIDSPLHF.

This CDR3 reads CASSPVGGLGTEAFF. In nucleotides, the CDR3 is TGTGCCAGCAGCCCGGTCGGGGGGCTTGGGACTGAAGCTTTCTTT. This rearrangement joins TRBV5-6 to TRBJ1-1; a weak D match, TRBD1 (6 bases). CDR3 size: 15 residues. With 4 bases removed from V and 5 bases from J, the gap between germline ends came to 18 bases. Germline V lookup: CDR1 SGHDT, CDR2 YYEEEE. Based on the CDR3 plus reference TRBV5-6 and TRBJ1-1, the full variable domain is DAGVTQSPTHLIKTRGQQVTLRCSPKSGHDTVSWYQQALGQGPQFIFQYYEEEERQRGNFPDRFSGHQFPNYSSELNVNALLLGDSALYLCASSPVGGLGTEAFFGQGTRLTVV.

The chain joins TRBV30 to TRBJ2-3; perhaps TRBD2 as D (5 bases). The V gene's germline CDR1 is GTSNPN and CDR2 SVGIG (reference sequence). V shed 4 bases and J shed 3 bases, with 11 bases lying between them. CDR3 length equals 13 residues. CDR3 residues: CAWNGGQTDTQYF. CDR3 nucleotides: TGTGCCTGGAATGGCGGGCAAACAGATACGCAGTATTTT.

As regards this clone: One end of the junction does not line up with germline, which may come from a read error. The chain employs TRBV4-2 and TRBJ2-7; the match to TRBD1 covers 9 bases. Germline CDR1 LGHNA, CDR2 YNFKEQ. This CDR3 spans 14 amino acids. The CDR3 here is CASRATGGSHEQYF. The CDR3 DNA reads TGTGCCAGCAGAGCAACAGGGGGCTCCCACGAGCAGTACTTC.

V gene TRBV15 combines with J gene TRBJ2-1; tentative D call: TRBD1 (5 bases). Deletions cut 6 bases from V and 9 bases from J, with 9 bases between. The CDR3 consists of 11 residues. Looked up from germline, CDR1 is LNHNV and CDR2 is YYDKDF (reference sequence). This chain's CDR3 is CATSTRVEQFF. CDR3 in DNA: TGTGCCACCAGTACCAGGGTTGAGCAGTTCTTC. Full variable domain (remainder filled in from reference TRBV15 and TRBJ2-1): DAMVIQNPRYQVTQFGKPVTLSCSQTLNHNVMYWYQQKSSQAPKLLFHYYDKDFNNEADTPDNFQSRRPNTSFCFLDIRSPGLGDTAMYLCATSTRVEQFFGPGTRLTVL.

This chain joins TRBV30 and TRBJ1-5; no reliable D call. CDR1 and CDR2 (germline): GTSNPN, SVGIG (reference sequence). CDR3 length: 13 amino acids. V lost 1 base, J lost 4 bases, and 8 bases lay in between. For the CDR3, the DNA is TGTGCCTGGAGTGGGAGCACTAATCAGCCCCAGCATTTT. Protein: CAWSGSTNQPQHF. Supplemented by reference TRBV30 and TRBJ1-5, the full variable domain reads SQTIHQWPATLVQPVGSPLSLECTVEGTSNPNLYWYRQAAGRGLQLLFYSVGIGQISSEVPQNLSASRPQDRQFILSSKKLLLSDSGFYLCAWSGSTNQPQHFGDGTRLSIL.

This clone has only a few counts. The CDR3 nucleotides read TGTGCCAGCAGCGCAGTATTGGAGACCCAGTACTTC. This translates into CASSAVLETQYF. This sequence joins TRBV6-5 and TRBJ2-5; D not resolved. This CDR3 comprises 12 residues. Germline CDR1 MNHEY, CDR2 SVGAGI. Trimming took 6 bases from V and 5 from J, leaving 10 bases between them.

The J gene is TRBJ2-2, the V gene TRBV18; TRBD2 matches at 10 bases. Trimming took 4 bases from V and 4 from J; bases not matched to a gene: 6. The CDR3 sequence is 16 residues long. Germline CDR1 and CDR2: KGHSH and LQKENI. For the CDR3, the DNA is TGTGCCAGCTCACTCCGGACTAGCGGTGCCACCGGGGAGCTGTTTTTT. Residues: CASSLRTSGATGELFF.

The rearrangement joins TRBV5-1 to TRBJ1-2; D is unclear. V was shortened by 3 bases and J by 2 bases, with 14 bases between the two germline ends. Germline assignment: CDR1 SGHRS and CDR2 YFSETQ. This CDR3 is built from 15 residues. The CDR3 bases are TGCGCCAGCAGCTCGACGGATCTGGGCAACTATGGCTACACCTTC. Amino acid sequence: CASSSTDLGNYGYTF.